This T cell receptor beta chain was retrieved from a study of blood T cell repertoires in COVID-19. Background on the study: There were acute and convalescent COVID-19 samples, and they came from the United States, Italy and Spain. The analysed material was cDNA or gDNA that came from T cells, B-cell-depleted T cells, or PBMCs.

In the original workflow: The authors estimated nucleated cell counts from reference gene primer amplification. Repertoires were generated with immunoSEQ multiplex PCR, while TCRdb's copy carries only in-frame clones and drops some. V and J calls and clone size are as listed in that table; D and trimming were resolved from the DNA. The sample yields about 97,000 clones, about 90% seen once. V was cut by 4 bases and J by 0 bases, with 2 bases left in between. Germline V gene data show CDR1 as SEHNR and CDR2 as FQNEAQ (reference sequence). The CDR3 extends over 12 amino acids. The material sequenced was peripheral blood. This chain links TRBV7-9 with TRBJ2-3; no clear D gene. The source is a man younger than 35 with acute or convalescent COVID-19. The CDR3 reads CASSSSTDTQYF. In nucleotides, the CDR3 is TGTGCCAGCAGCTCTAGCACAGATACGCAGTATTTT.